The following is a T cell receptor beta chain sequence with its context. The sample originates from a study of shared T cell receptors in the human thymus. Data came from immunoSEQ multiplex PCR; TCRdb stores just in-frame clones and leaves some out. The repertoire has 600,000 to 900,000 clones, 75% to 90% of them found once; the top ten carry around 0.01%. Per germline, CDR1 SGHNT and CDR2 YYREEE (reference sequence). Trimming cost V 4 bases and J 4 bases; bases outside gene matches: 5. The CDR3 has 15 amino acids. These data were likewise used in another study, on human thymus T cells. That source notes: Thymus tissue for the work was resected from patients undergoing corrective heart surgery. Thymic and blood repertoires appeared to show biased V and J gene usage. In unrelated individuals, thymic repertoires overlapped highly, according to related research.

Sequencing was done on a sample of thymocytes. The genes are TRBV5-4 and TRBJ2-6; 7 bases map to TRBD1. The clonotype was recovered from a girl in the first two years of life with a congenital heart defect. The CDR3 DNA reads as TGTGCCAGCAGCCCCACAGGGGTCGGGGCCAACGTCCTGACTTTC. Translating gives CASSPTGVGANVLTF.